The 26 T cell receptor beta chains in this list originate from one sample, sequenced in a study of T cells in Graves' hyperthyroidism and ophthalmopathy. The CDR3 regions of TCR beta were amplified from RNA transcripts. The HTBI primer set was used in a first-round RT-PCR of the TCR CDR3. MiXCR was run by TCRdb on the multiplex PCR reads, yielding one entry per CDR3 protein. This sample has 300,000 to 500,000 distinct CDR3 sequences, with about 14% found just once. The specimen sequenced was blood. The receptors were sampled from a man between 50 and 59 years old with Graves' ophthalmopathy.

This clonotype was seen at least ten times. This rearrangement joins TRBV20-1 to TRBJ2-7, with D perhaps matching TRBD1 (6 bases). V gave up 6 bases and J gave up 3 bases, with 21 bases separating them. CDR1 is DFQATT and CDR2 is SNEGSKA in the germline V gene (reference sequence). The CDR3 covers 15 residues. CDR3 sequence reads: CSASPGDTRFYEQYF. In DNA form, the CDR3 reads TGCAGTGCGTCCCCTGGGGACACTAGATTCTACGAGCAGTACTTC.

This clonotype has a count of ten or more. The chain joins TRBV7-9 to TRBJ1-1, with a tentative D call TRBD1 (5 bases). The germline CDR1 and CDR2 sequences are SEHNR and FQNEAQ (reference sequence). V was trimmed by 5 bases and J by 1 base, leaving 14 bases between them. The CDR3 sequence is 15 residues long. For the CDR3, the DNA is TGTGCCAGCAGCCCCGATCGAGGACAGAACACTGAAGCTTTCTTT. Residues: CASSPDRGQNTEAFF. The variable domain in full, with the rest retrieved from reference TRBV7-9 and TRBJ1-1, is DTGVSQNPRHKITKRGQNVTFRCDPISEHNRLYWYRQTLGQGPEFLTYFQNEAQLEKSRLLSDRFSAERPKGSFSTLEIQRTEQGDSAMYLCASSPDRGQNTEAFFGQGTRLTVV.

Remarks on this clonotype: This may come from a read error, since a much larger clone is one base off. The chain joins TRBV24-1 to TRBJ2-1; 11 nucleotides agree with TRBD2. Germline CDR1 reads KGHDR; CDR2 reads SFDVKD. The junction had 12 bases not matched to a gene; V was cut back by 3 bases and J by 9 bases. This CDR3 is built from 17 residues. CDR3 protein: CATSDTTTSGGRGEQFF. For the CDR3, the DNA is TGTGCCACCAGTGATACCACCACTAGCGGGGGCAGGGGTGAGCAGTTCTTC.

This clonotype has ten or more counts. The rearrangement joins TRBV28 to TRBJ2-1, with D possibly matching TRBD1 (6 bases). The germline V and J ends were trimmed by 2 bases and 10 bases, with 12 bases remaining between them. The CDR3 has 13 residues. Looked up from germline, CDR1 is MDHEN and CDR2 is SYDVKM. This chain's CDR3 is CASSLRTGNEQFF. The CDR3 DNA follows: TGTGCCAGCAGTTTACGTACAGGGAACGAGCAGTTCTTC.

The V call is TRBV20-1, the J call TRBJ2-7, with D unclear. Germline V gene data show CDR1 as DFQATT and CDR2 as SNEGSKA (reference sequence). This CDR3 has 13 residues. V was trimmed by 6 bases and J by 9 bases, leaving 21 bases between them. The chain's CDR3 is CSASSGPYEWQYF. The DNA of the CDR3 is TGCAGTGCCTCCTCCGGGCCATACGAGTGGCAGTACTTC.

The gene calls are TRBV2 and TRBJ1-4; D is unclear. There are 13 residues in the CDR3. V lost 9 bases, J lost 8 bases, and 16 bases lay in between. Per the germline V gene, CDR1 is SNHLY and CDR2 is FYNNEI. Written as DNA, the CDR3 is TGTGCCAGTTCGGCAGAAACTAGGGAAAAACTGTTTTTT. Translated, it gives CASSAETREKLFF.

There are many counts of this clonotype. The V gene is TRBV5-1, the J gene TRBJ1-6; TRBD1 might be the D (6 bases). Trimming pared 4 bases from V and 9 bases from J, leaving 14 bases between. This CDR3 has 14 residues. Per the germline V gene, CDR1 is SGHRS and CDR2 is YFSETQ. CDR3: CASSLGQNGSPLHF. The CDR3 DNA reads as TGCGCCAGCAGCCTCGGACAGAATGGTTCACCCCTCCACTTT.

The gene calls are TRBV25-1 and TRBJ2-2; 11 bases fit TRBD2. The CDR3 is 17 residues long. The V gene end was trimmed by 3 bases and the J gene end by 4 bases; junction bases not matched to a gene: 7. CDR1 and CDR2 (germline): MGHDK, SYGVNS. This CDR3 reads CASSEVAGGPGTGELFF. The CDR3 bases are TGTGCCAGCAGTGAGGTAGCGGGAGGGCCGGGCACCGGGGAGCTGTTTTTT.

This clonotype was observed a few times. The chain carries TRBV5-1 and TRBJ2-5; 9 bases map to TRBD2. The V and J ends lost 0 bases and 4 bases, in that order; junction bases with no gene match: 4. Germline CDR1 and CDR2: SGHRS and YFSETQ. The CDR3 spans 15 residues. The CDR3 protein is CASSLGLAELETQYF. The CDR3, as DNA: TGCGCCAGCAGCTTGGGACTAGCGGAACTAGAGACCCAGTACTTC.

This clonotype was observed a handful of times. V is TRBV27 and J is TRBJ2-2; 9 bases map to TRBD2. V lost 7 bases to trimming and J lost 5 bases; unmatched junction nucleotides: 8. CDR1 and CDR2 (germline): MNHEY, SMNVEV (reference sequence). The CDR3 extends over 15 amino acids. The CDR3 reads CASTTSGYQTGELFF. CDR3 coding DNA: TGTGCCAGCACCACTAGCGGGTATCAAACCGGGGAGCTGTTTTTT.

This clonotype was seen ten or more times. CDR3 sequence (DNA): TGCGCCAGCAGCCTAGACCCGGACAGGGGAGAGACCCAGTACTTC. This codes for CASSLDPDRGETQYF. This chain connects TRBV5-1 to TRBJ2-5; 9 positions agree with TRBD1. In germline, CDR1 is SGHRS, CDR2 YFSETQ. With V trimmed by 4 bases and J by 4 bases, 8 bases remained unmatched. The CDR3 is 15 amino acids.

This clonotype occurred many times. J is TRBJ1-2 and V is TRBV12-3 or TRBV12-4; D is unclear. With 5 bases removed from V and 7 bases from J, the gap between germline ends came to 17 bases. The CDR3 totals 14 residues. Here the CDR3 reads CASSPRRNGLGYTF. CDR3 DNA sequence: TGTGCCAGCAGTCCCAGACGAAATGGGCTTGGCTACACCTTC.

This clonotype was counted at least ten times. The V and J genes are TRBV6-1 and TRBJ2-1; no reliable D call. Germline CDR1 reads MNHNS; CDR2 reads SASEGT. The CDR3 consists of 13 residues. V was shortened by 4 bases and J by 3 bases, with 7 bases between the two germline ends. The CDR3 loop is CASSVGNYNEQFF. The CDR3 DNA sequence: TGTGCCAGCAGTGTGGGCAACTACAATGAGCAGTTCTTC.

At least ten counts were recorded for this clonotype. The chain carries TRBV5-1 and TRBJ2-7, with 8 bases fitting TRBD1. V trimming: 0 bases; J trimming: 2 bases; junction bases outside the gene matches: 4. CDR3 length equals 15 residues. The germline V gene has CDR1 SGHRS and CDR2 YFSETQ. Here the CDR3 DNA reads TGCGCCAGCAGCTTGGACGGACAGGGCCCCTACGAGCAGTACTTC. This gives the protein CASSLDGQGPYEQYF.

This clonotype was counted many times. V usage is TRBV12-3 or TRBV12-4 and J usage is TRBJ1-5; tentatively, D is TRBD1 (6 bases). Trimming left V 4 bases short and J 7 bases short, with 14 bases between. The CDR3 is 14 amino acids. The CDR3 nucleotides are TGTGCCAGCAGTTCCTCAGGAGGGGGGCAGCCCCAGCATTTT. This gives the protein CASSSSGGGQPQHF.

This clonotype was detected many times. This chain connects TRBV20-1 to TRBJ2-1; D might be TRBD1 (5 bases). V was cut by 5 bases and J by 7 bases, with 15 bases left in between. The germline CDR1 and CDR2 sequences are DFQATT and SNEGSKA (reference sequence). The CDR3 is made up of 13 amino acids. The CDR3 here is CSAYKPQGNEQFF. In DNA, the CDR3 is TGCAGTGCTTACAAACCCCAGGGAAATGAGCAGTTCTTC.

This clonotype was detected only a few times. V gene TRBV2 combines with J gene TRBJ2-3; weak D call: TRBD2 (5 bases). The ends were cut back, 3 bases at V and 6 bases at J, with 19 bases in the middle. This CDR3 region has 16 residues. The V gene's germline CDR1 is SNHLY and CDR2 FYNNEI. CDR3 in DNA: TGTGCCAGCAGTGATAGGAATCTACTCACGGGGGATACGCAGTATTTT. Its protein is CASSDRNLLTGDTQYF.

This clonotype was seen many times. The rearrangement joins TRBV27 to TRBJ1-1; D is uncertain. The CDR3 has 14 amino acids. Germline CDR1 reads MNHEY; CDR2 reads SMNVEV (reference sequence). V lost 3 bases and J lost 0, with 8 bases in between. The CDR3 DNA sequence: TGTGCCAGCAGTTTGGTCGGGATGAACACTGAAGCTTTCTTT. This encodes CASSLVGMNTEAFF.

In its sample, this clonotype was seen many times. Here the CDR3 DNA reads TGCAGCGTTGGTTCGGGACAGCTAATTTACGAGCAGTACTTC. As protein: CSVGSGQLIYEQYF. The chain uses TRBV29-1 and TRBJ2-7, with TRBD1 matching 7 bases. V shed 4 bases, J shed 4 bases, and the junction held 10 bases outside the gene matches. This CDR3 comprises 14 residues. Germline V gene lookup returns CDR1 SQVTM and CDR2 ANQGSEA.

The chain joins TRBV7-3 to TRBJ2-3; TRBD1 matches 10 bases. Losses at the gene ends were 3 bases for V and 6 bases for J; bases not matched to a gene: 6. There are 15 residues in the CDR3. Germline CDR1 and CDR2: SGHTA and FQGTGA. The DNA for the CDR3 is TGTGCCAGCAGCTTGGACCCGGGACAGGGGGATACGCAGTATTTT. Protein: CASSLDPGQGDTQYF.

This clonotype was seen repeatedly, ten times or more. The chain is built from TRBV11-1 and TRBJ2-1; D unresolved. V was pared by 1 base and J by 0 bases, with 7 bases between. The CDR3 is 15 residues long. The germline V gene has CDR1 SGHAT and CDR2 FQDESV (reference sequence). The CDR3 loop reads CASSLEPSSYNEQFF. The CDR3 DNA is TGTGCCAGCAGCTTAGAGCCGAGCTCCTACAATGAGCAGTTCTTC.

The rearrangement links TRBV30 to TRBJ1-1; D is undetermined. V was trimmed by 2 bases and J by 6 bases, leaving 10 bases between them. Germline lookup yields CDR1 GTSNPN and CDR2 SVGIG (reference sequence). The CDR3 runs to 12 residues. The CDR3 loop reads CAWSPSLSEAFF. CDR3 bases: TGTGCCTGGAGTCCCAGCCTCTCTGAAGCTTTCTTT.

This clonotype was seen a handful of times. The chain recombines TRBV27 with TRBJ2-7, with TRBD1 matching 7 bases. The CDR3 has 14 residues. Losses at the gene ends were 4 bases for V and 3 bases for J; bases not matched to a gene: 6. CDR1 and CDR2 from the germline V gene are MNHEY and SMNVEV (reference sequence). In DNA form, the CDR3 reads TGTGCCAGCAGTTGGGACAGCCGAGTCTACGAGCAGTACTTC. Residues: CASSWDSRVYEQYF.

This rearrangement joins TRBV12-3 or TRBV12-4 to TRBJ1-4; 7 bases match TRBD1. The CDR3 consists of 15 residues. V shed 1 base, J shed 8 bases, and the junction held 7 bases outside the gene matches. The CDR3 DNA is TGTGCCAGCAGTTTAGACAGGGGTGTAAGAGAAAAACTGTTTTTT. Its protein product is CASSLDRGVREKLFF.

This chain connects TRBV7-9 to TRBJ2-4; 7 positions match TRBD1. The CDR3 has 14 amino acids. The V and J ends lost 3 bases and 9 bases, in that order; junction bases with no gene match: 8. Looked up from germline, CDR1 is SEHNR and CDR2 is FQNEAQ (reference sequence). In nucleotides, the CDR3 is TGTGCCAGCAGCTTCGGACAGGCCGCGGGCATTCAGTACTTC. Translated, it gives CASSFGQAAGIQYF.

The sample holds many counts of this clonotype. J is TRBJ2-1 and V is TRBV20-1; 9 bases match TRBD2. CDR1 is DFQATT and CDR2 is SNEGSKA in the germline V gene (reference sequence). Trimming cost V 2 bases and J 8 bases; bases outside gene matches: 1. The CDR3 loop spans 12 amino acids. The CDR3 loop is CSARRTSDEQFF. Here the CDR3 DNA reads TGCAGTGCTAGAAGGACTAGCGATGAGCAGTTCTTC.